Listed below are T cell receptor beta chains from one sample, sequenced in a study of T cell responses to AZD1222 COVID-19 vaccine. Sequencing was performed with immunoSEQ multiplex PCR; in TCRdb, only in-frame clones are kept and a portion is missing. The sample yields roughly 100,000 clones, about 85% seen once. The input for sequencing was peripheral blood, taken on day 0 of AZD1222 vaccination. The receptor source for this set is an adult in good health. Both conserved end residues are part of each CDR3. The D gene is left open where the match is weak. Clone size appears in some rows only: once, few, many, or a class for an expanded clone.

TRBD1 15 NA TRBJ1-6 TRBV7-2 TGTGCCAGCAGCTCGGGACAGGGGAATAATTCACCCCTCCACTTT CASSSGQGNNSPLHF
TRBD2 17 NA TRBJ2-7 TRBV5-4 TGTGCCAGCAGCCGGGGACTAGCGGGGGGGAGCTCCTACGAGCAGTACTTC CASSRGLAGGSSYEQYF
NA 12 NA TRBJ1-1 TRBV12-3/TRBV12-4 TGTGCCAGCAGTTTAGAGAGCACTGAAGCTTTCTTT CASSLESTEAFF
NA 13 NA TRBJ2-7 TRBV7-2 TGTGCCAGCAGCTTAGCGTACGGGTGGGAGCAGTACTTC CASSLAYGWEQYF
NA 14 NA TRBJ2-2 TRBV18 TGTGCCAGCTCACCTGGACTGGACACCGGGGAGCTGTTTTTT CASSPGLDTGELFF
TRBD1 17 NA TRBJ2-3 TRBV7-6 TGTGCCAGCAGCCCCGGACAGGGTTTATGGGGCACAGATACGCAGTATTTT CASSPGQGLWGTDTQYF
NA 14 few TRBJ2-2 TRBV9 TGTGCCAGCACGTCGGGACTCCGCTCAGGGGAGCTGTTTTTT CASTSGLRSGELFF
NA 14 NA TRBJ1-1 TRBV9 TGTGCCAGCAGCCCCCGGGGGTCGCGGACTGAAGCTTTCTTT CASSPRGSRTEAFF
TRBD1 15 NA TRBJ1-2 TRBV5-6 TGTGCCAGCAGCTGGGGGGGACAGCCTAACTATGGCTACACCTTC CASSWGGQPNYGYTF
TRBD1 14 NA TRBJ2-3 TRBV19 TGTGCCAGTAGGAGGGGACAGTTAACAGATACGCAGTATTTT CASRRGQLTDTQYF
NA 14 NA TRBJ2-1 TRBV3-1/TRBV3-2 TGTGCCAGCAGCCAAGATAAGGGGGTGAATGAGCAGTTCTTC CASSQDKGVNEQFF
TRBD1 12 NA TRBJ1-4 TRBV30 TGTGCCTGCGGGACAGGTAGTGAAAAACTGTTTTTT CACGTGSEKLFF
NA 12 NA TRBJ2-3 TRBV5-6 TGTGCCAGCAGCTTGCTCGGAGATACGCAGTATTTT CASSLLGDTQYF
NA 15 NA TRBJ2-1 TRBV9 TGTGCCAGCAGCGTAGAGGACAGCCTATACAATGAGCAGTTCTTC CASSVEDSLYNEQFF
NA 13 few TRBJ2-3 TRBV6-2/TRBV6-3 TGTGCCAGCAGTTACGGGGCAGTAGATACGCAGTATTTT CASSYGAVDTQYF
NA 13 NA TRBJ1-5 TRBV6-5 TGTGCCAGCAGGCGCACGGGCAATCAGCCCCAGCATTTT CASRRTGNQPQHF
TRBD2 14 NA TRBJ2-1 TRBV6-6 TGTGCCAGCACCAAACTAGCGGGAGGGCTCGAGCAGTTCTTC CASTKLAGGLEQFF